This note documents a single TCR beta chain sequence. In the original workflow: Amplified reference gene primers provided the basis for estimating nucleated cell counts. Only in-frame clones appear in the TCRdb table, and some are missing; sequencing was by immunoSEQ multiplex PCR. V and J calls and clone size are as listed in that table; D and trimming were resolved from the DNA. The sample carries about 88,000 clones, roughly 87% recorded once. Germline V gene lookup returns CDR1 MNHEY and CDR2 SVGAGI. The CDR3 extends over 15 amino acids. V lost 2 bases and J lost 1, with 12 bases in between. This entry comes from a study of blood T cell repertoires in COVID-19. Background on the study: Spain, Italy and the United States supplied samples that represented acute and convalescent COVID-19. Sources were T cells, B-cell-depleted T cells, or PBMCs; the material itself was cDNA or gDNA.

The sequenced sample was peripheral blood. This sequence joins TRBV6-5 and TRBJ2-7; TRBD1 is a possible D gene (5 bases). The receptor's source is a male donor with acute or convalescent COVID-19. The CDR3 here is CASSYTGRVSYEQYF. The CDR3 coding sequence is TGTGCCAGCAGTTACACGGGCAGGGTGTCCTACGAGCAGTACTTC.